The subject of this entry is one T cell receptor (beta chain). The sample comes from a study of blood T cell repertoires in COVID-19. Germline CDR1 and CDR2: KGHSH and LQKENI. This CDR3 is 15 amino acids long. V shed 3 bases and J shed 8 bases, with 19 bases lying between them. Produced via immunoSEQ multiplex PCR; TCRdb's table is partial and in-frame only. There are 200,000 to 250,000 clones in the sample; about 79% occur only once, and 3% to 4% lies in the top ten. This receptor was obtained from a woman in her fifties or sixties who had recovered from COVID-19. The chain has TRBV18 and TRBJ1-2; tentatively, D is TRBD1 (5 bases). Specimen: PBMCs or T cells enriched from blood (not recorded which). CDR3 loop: CASSPYEGGEGGYTF. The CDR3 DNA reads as TGTGCCAGCTCACCTTATGAAGGAGGGGAAGGCGGCTACACCTTC.